This is a list of T cell receptor beta chains from one sample in a study of Tregs in tolerant kidney transplant recipients. Produced via immunoSEQ multiplex PCR; TCRdb's table is partial and in-frame only. The sample lists 95,000 or so clones; 93% were seen once. The specimen was CD4+ T cells from blood (PBMCs), collected 12 months after the transplant. These receptor sequences come from a human patient who received a combined kidney and bone marrow transplant. Some of the T cells might come from the graft donor. Each CDR3 is given with its conserved first and last residue. Fields, in order: J gene, V gene, CDR3 protein.

TRBJ2-7,TRBV18,CASSTRTGAQYEQYF
TRBJ1-2,TRBV7-3,CASSQEVGYGYTF
TRBJ2-3,TRBV12-5,CASGLVVGGGTDTQYF
TRBJ1-6,TRBV7-9,CASSVAGTGVRNSPLHF
TRBJ1-2,TRBV25-1,CASSESTTGTPYGYTF
TRBJ1-6,TRBV7-9,CASSSPGGSNSPLHF
TRBJ2-7,TRBV2,CASSVRDEQYF
TRBJ2-3,TRBV7-9,CASSPWTGPADTQYF
TRBJ2-7,TRBV7-9,CASSTSGALFYEQYF
TRBJ2-1,TRBV5-1,CASSPRTEGHEQFF
TRBJ2-7,TRBV18,CASSPSRGSYEQYF
.,TRBV7-9,CASSIHRDRVYEQYF
TRBJ2-3,TRBV19,CASSIPNGRGGTDTQYF
TRBJ2-3,TRBV7-6,CASSLAGHNTDTQYF
TRBJ2-1,TRBV10-3,CAIRSGLAGPGQFF
TRBJ2-6,TRBV27,CASSILSGANVLTF
TRBJ1-1,TRBV5-4,CASTIQGSWSEAFF
TRBJ2-1,TRBV11-2,CASSSLGLARSSGNEQFF
TRBJ2-3,TRBV4-3,CASSPTPRGWREGPTDTQYF
TRBJ1-5,TRBV29-1,CSVAGESNQPQHF
TRBJ2-3,TRBV19,CASSGVGVGTDTQYF
TRBJ1-2,TRBV19,CASSTITRRHITNYGYTF
TRBJ2-1,TRBV7-9,CASSYSTSGTSYNEQFF
TRBJ1-1,TRBV5-8,CASSVRTGIRWAFF
TRBJ2-5,TRBV18,CASSPRQGSQETQYF
TRBJ2-1,TRBV18,CASSPASNEQFF
TRBJ2-7,TRBV4-1,CASSTRTGGSYEQYF
TRBJ2-7,TRBV10-3,CAIGTGDYEQYF
TRBJ2-7,TRBV6-1,CASSEERYYEQYF
TRBJ2-1,TRBV7-8,CASSLSRVAGGNEQFF
TRBJ2-1,TRBV18,CASSPEGAQGSSYNEQFF
TRBJ2-3,TRBV2,CAIWTSGGTDTQYF
TRBJ2-2,TRBV7-3,CASSLSGVNTGELFF
TRBJ1-2,TRBV5-1,CASSLRGQIINYGYTF
TRBJ2-3,TRBV6-5,CASSYGTRWGDTQYF
TRBJ1-1,TRBV11-2,CASSFRPGEGSNTEAFF
TRBJ2-3,TRBV12-5,CASGLVLSSGNEDTQYF